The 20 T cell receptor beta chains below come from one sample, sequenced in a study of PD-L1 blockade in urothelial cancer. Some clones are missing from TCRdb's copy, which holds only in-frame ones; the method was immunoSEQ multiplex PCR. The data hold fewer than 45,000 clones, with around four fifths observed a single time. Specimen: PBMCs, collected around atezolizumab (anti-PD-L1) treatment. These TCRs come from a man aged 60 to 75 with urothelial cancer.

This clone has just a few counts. The CDR3 DNA follows: TGTGCCAGCAGCACTAGGGTTGAGCAGTTCTTC. This codes for CASSTRVEQFF. This rearrangement joins TRBV27 to TRBJ2-1; D is perhaps TRBD2 (5 bases). Trimming took off 6 bases at V and 9 bases at J, with 9 bases between the two ends. This CDR3 comprises 11 residues. CDR1 is MNHEY and CDR2 is SMNVEV in the germline V gene (reference sequence).

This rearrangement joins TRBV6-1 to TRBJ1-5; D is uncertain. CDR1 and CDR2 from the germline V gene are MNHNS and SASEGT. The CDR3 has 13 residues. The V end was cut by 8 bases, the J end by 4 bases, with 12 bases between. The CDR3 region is CASRKESNQPQHF. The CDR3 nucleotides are TGTGCCAGCCGGAAGGAGTCTAATCAGCCCCAGCATTTT.

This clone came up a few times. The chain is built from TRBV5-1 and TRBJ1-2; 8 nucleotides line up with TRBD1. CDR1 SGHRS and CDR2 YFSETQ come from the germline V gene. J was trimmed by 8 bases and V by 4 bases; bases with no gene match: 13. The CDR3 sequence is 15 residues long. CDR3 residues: CASSQPGQELFGYTF. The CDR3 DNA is TGCGCCAGCAGCCAACCGGGACAGGAGCTGTTCGGCTACACCTTC. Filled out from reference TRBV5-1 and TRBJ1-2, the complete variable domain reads KAGVTQTPRYLIKTRGQQVTLSCSPISGHRSVSWYQQTPGQGLQFLFEYFSETQRNKGNFPGRFSGRQFSNSRSEMNVSTLELGDSALYLCASSQPGQELFGYTFGSGTRLTVV.

The CDR3 DNA reads TGCGCCAGCAGCCCCCCGGGCGCGGGGAACGCAGATACGCAGTATTTT. Amino acids: CASSPPGAGNADTQYF. The genes are TRBV5-1 and TRBJ2-3, with D possibly being TRBD2 (6 bases). Germline loops: CDR1 SGHRS, CDR2 YFSETQ. CDR3 length equals 16 residues. V lost 4 bases and J 4 bases, leaving 19 bases between the germline ends.

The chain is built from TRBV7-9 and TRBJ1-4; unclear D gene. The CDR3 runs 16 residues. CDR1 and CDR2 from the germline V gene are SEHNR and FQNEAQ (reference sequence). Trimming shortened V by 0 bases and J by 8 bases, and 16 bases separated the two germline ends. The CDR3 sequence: CASSLAGRTNSEKLFF. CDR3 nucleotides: TGTGCCAGCAGCTTAGCGGGGAGGACTAACTCGGAAAAACTGTTTTTT.

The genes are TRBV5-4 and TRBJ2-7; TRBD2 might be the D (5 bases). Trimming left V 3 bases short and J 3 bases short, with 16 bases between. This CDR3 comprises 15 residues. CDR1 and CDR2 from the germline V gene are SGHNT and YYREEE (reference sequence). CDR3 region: CASSSGSGRGYEQYF. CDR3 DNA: TGTGCCAGCAGCTCCGGCTCGGGGAGAGGCTACGAGCAGTACTTC.

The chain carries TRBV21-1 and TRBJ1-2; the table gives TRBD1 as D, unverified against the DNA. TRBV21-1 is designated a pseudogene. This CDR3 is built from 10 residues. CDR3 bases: TGTGCCAGCATGGCAGATGGCTACACCTTC. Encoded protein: CASMADGYTF.

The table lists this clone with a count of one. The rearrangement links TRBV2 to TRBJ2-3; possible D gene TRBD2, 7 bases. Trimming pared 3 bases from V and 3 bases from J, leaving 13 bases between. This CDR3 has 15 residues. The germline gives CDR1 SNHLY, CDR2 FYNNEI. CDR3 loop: CASSEGGAGTDTQYF. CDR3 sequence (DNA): TGTGCCAGCAGTGAGGGGGGGGCCGGGACAGATACGCAGTATTTT.

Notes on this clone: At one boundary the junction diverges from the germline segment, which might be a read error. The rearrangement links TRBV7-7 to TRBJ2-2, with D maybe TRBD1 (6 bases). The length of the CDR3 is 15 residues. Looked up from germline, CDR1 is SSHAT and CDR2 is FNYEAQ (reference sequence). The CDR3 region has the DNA TGTGCTAGCAGCCCAGGGGCAGACCAGACCGGGGAGCTGTTTTTT. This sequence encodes CASSPGADQTGELFF.

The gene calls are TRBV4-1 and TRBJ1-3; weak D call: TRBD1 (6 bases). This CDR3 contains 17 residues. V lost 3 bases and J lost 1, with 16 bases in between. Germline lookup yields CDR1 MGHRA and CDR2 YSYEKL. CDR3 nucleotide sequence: TGCGCCAGCAGCCAGACTCTACAGGGCATATCTGGAAACACCATATATTTT. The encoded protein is CASSQTLQGISGNTIYF.

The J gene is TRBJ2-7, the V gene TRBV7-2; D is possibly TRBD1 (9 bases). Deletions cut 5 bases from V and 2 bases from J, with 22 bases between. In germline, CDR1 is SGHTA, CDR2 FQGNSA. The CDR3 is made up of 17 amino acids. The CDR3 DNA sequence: TGTGCCAGCAGCCACCCCCCGGGGGGGACAGGGACCTACGAGCAGTACTTC. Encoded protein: CASSHPPGGTGTYEQYF.

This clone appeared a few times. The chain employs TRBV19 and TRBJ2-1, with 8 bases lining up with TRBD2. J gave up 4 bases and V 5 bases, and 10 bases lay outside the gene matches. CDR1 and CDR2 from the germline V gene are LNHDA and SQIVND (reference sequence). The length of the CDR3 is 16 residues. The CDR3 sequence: CASSPLSSGSYNEQFF. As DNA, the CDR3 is TGTGCCAGTAGTCCCCTCTCAAGCGGGAGTTACAATGAGCAGTTCTTC.

The CDR3 sequence is CSVEVGGNTIYF. CDR3 DNA sequence: TGCAGCGTTGAAGTCGGTGGAAACACCATATATTTT. The J gene is TRBJ1-3, the V gene TRBV29-1; no clear D gene. This CDR3 spans 12 amino acids. V lost 1 base and J 3 bases, leaving 4 bases between the germline ends. The V gene's germline CDR1 is SQVTM and CDR2 ANQGSEA.

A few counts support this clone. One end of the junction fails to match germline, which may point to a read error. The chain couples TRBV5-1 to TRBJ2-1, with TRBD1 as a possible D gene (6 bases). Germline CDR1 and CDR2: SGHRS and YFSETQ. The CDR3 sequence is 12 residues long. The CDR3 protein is CASSSGAEGVIF. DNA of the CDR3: TGCGCCAGCAGTTCAGGGGCCGAAGGGGTTATCTTC. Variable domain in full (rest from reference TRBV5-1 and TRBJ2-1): KAGVTQTPRYLIKTRGQQVTLSCSPISGHRSVSWYQQTPGQGLQFLFEYFSETQRNKGNFPGRFSGRQFSNSRSEMNVSTLELGDSALYLCASSSGAEGVIFGPGTRLTVL.

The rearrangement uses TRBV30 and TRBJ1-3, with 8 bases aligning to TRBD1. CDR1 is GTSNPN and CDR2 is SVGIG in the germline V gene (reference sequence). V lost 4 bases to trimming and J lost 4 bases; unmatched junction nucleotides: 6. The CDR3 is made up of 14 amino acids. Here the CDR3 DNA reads TGTGCCTGGAACCCGGACAGGGTGGGAAACACCATATATTTT. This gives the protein CAWNPDRVGNTIYF.

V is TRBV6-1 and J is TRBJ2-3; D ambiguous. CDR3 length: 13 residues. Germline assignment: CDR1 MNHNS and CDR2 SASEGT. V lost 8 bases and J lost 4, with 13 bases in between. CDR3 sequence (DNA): TGTGCCAGCTCGCGGCCTGGCTCAGATACGCAGTATTTT. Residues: CASSRPGSDTQYF.

The CDR3: CASSRTDFFYGYTF. CDR3 DNA sequence: TGTGCCAGCAGTCGGACAGACTTCTTTTATGGCTACACCTTC. The gene calls are TRBV6-9 and TRBJ1-2, with D possibly TRBD1 on 6 matching bases. Trimming took 5 bases from V and 5 from J, leaving 15 bases between them. CDR1 MNHGY and CDR2 SVAAGI come from the germline V gene. The CDR3 length is 14 residues.

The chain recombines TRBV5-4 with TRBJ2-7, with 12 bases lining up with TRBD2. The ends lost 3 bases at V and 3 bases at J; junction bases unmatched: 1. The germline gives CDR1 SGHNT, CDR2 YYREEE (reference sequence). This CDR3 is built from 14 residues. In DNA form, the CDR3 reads TGTGCCAGCAGCTCGACTAGCGGGGGCTACGAGCAGTACTTC. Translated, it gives CASSSTSGGYEQYF.

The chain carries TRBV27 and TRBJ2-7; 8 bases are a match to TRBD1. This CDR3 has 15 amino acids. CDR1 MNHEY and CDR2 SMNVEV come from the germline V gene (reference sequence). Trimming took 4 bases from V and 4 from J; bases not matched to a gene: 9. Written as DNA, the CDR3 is TGTGCCAGCAGTTCACCCGGGACAGGTCGGTACGAGCAGTACTTC. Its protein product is CASSSPGTGRYEQYF.

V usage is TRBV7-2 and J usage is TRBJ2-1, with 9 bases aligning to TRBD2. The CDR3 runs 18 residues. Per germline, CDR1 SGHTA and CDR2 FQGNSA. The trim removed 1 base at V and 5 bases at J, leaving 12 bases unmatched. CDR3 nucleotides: TGTGCCAGCAGCTTAGGTCTGGGGGGTCTAGCGGGGAACAATGAGCAGTTCTTC. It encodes CASSLGLGGLAGNNEQFF.